This T cell receptor beta chain was recorded in a study of cytomegalovirus exposure and HLA in healthy donors. Germline V CDR1 and CDR2: SNHLY, FYNNEI. This CDR3 is 13 amino acids long. Trimming shortened V by 7 bases and J by 5 bases, and 14 bases separated the two germline ends. Primers: 60 Vbeta forward and 13 Jbeta reverse. Here immunoSEQ multiplex PCR was the method, and the copy in TCRdb shows in-frame clones only, minus some. The sample lists approximately 99,000 clones, over 75% occurring once. Sampled while nominally healthy, donors likely had unrecorded immune exposures. The TCR sequence derives from a man aged 40-49 years in good health and CMV-seropositive. The chain is built from TRBV2 and TRBJ2-5; perhaps TRBD2 as D (7 bases). Sequences were obtained from PBMCs. CDR3 in amino acids: CASTVWGGETQYF. CDR3 nucleotide sequence: TGTGCCAGCACGGTGTGGGGGGGCGAGACCCAGTACTTC.